This T cell receptor (beta chain) was identified in a study of blood T cell repertoires in COVID-19 (dated by TCRdb to about 2020). In terms of the full investigation: Collaborator samples came from the United States, Italy and Spain and covered acute and convalescent phases of COVID-19. The material from the prospective study consisted of cDNA or gDNA derived from T cells, B-cell-depleted T cells, or PBMCs. Deeply sampled blood TCRbeta repertoires from subjects exposed to, actively infected with, or recovered from COVID-19 were included in the dataset. The repertoires were released in a freely available public database meant as a resource for research on the immune response to SARS-CoV-2. Samples were obtained from the ongoing ImmuneRACE study (first 160 participants) and from approximately 1,200 subjects provided by 6 global collaborators. A de-identified subject ID, COVID-19 status, age in years and sex were almost always included in the sample metadata. HLA class I and class II types, where available, came from metadata supplied by the sample provider rather than from assay-based typing. Results and caveats for the whole study, not just this receptor: How much clinical and demographic metadata was included differed by source and by participant, and the metadata was provided uncurated.

Of note for this clone: Its antigen is unknown. The input lacks base qualities; no much larger clone sits a single base away.

The CDR3 measures 16 amino acids from cysteine to phenylalanine. Only the CDR3 DNA stays, 48 bases, in frame from base 1. Via the germline V gene, CDR1 is ENHRY and CDR2 SYGVKD. V lost 4 bases and J lost 0 bases; the stretch between them is 14 bases long. The collaborating institutions used their own protocols to collect whole blood in K2EDTA tubes. For TCRbeta analysis, collaborators shipped samples as frozen whole blood, isolated PBMCs, or DNA extracted from either of those sample types. TCRbeta CDR3 regions were amplified from genomic DNA using the immunoSEQ Assay, a bias-controlled multiplex PCR. The source study handled its data this way. The number of nucleated cells in each sample was estimated by amplification of reference gene primers within the assay. Sequence reads were collapsed and filtered to measure the absolute abundance of every unique TCRbeta CDR3 rearrangement. For each sample, productive Simpson clonality was calculated as the square root of Simpson's diversity index across productive rearrangements. What TCRdb holds here is the immuneACCESS table cut down to in-frame rearrangements. Part of the clones is not present; checked against another copy, under half of the missing clones reflect an unresolved V gene, and the others are unexplained. V and J calls and clone size are as listed in that table; D and trimming were resolved from the DNA. This sample comprises roughly 250,000 clones, roughly 84% of them detected only once. The ten most abundant clones make up about 9.1% of the sample.

The sequence came from a human donor in a cohort sampled during active COVID-19. The source material was peripheral blood. Recombination joined TRBV10-3 with TRBJ2-3, with the D gene call left open. The CDR3 here reads CAISANSLPSTDTQYF. The DNA sequence is TGTGCCATCAGTGCTAATAGTCTTCCTAGCACAGATACGCAGTATTTT.